The TCR beta chain described here comes from a study of somatic reversion in DOCK8 deficiency (dated by TCRdb to between 2020 and 2021). A note on the overall study: In the study, T cell receptor beta repertoires were compared across three groups: DOCK8-deficient patients, DOCK8-revertant patients and healthy volunteers. The study set out to investigate how, in DOCK8 deficiency, somatic reversion of pathogenic DOCK8 variants alters lymphocyte differentiation and function. The DOCK8-deficient patients included in the study had been previously reported. Summary of the overall study and its limitations: Whether whole blood or PBMCs served as the source material for each individual sample was not specified in the methods.

Genomic DNA for TCR repertoire analysis was extracted from whole blood samples or from PBMCs. A few DOCK8-revertant patients were sampled, some at multiple time points. Library construction relied on multiplex PCR. TRB libraries were made by one-step amplicon PCR using EuroClonality-NGS primers on 75 to 100 ng genomic DNA. Sequencing of the TRB amplicons was carried out on Illumina MiSeq instruments using 2 x 250 bp version 2 chemistry. Regarding the original processing steps: IMGT/HighV-QUEST was the tool used for both primary TRB sequence analysis and V(D)J annotation. VDJtools was used to assess repertoire diversity and composition after nonfunctional clones were removed and samples were downsampled for comparisons between samples. Clones were called with MiXCR by TCRdb after fastp trimmed the public reads at Q25, and only in-frame beta chains were retained. Rows merge per CDR3 protein into single entries with the most common DNA and genes. It is TCRdb's table, rather than the study itself, that gives the V and J calls and clone size. A total of approximately 1,400 distinct CDR3 sequences appear in this sample, around 18% of them only once. Approximately 80% of the sample is held by the ten biggest clonotypes.

Notes on this clonotype: No cognate antigen has been identified for it. Base qualities are not provided; no much larger clone lies one nucleotide away.

Material: blood. The label giving this sample's cell subset or site can be read as: DOCK8-deficient patient with somatic reversion. This receptor was identified in a human donor with DOCK8 deficiency.

The DNA reads as follows: TGTGCCAGCAGGCGACTAGCGGGGGCTGCATACGAGCAGTACTTC. Its translation is CASRRLAGAAYEQYF. Rearrangement joined TRBV27 to TRBJ2-7; TRBD2 aligns with 12 central bases. Compared with germline, V lacks 6 bases and J lacks 4 bases; bases without a gene match: 7. From the cysteine through the phenylalanine, the CDR3 covers 15 amino acids. Only CDR3 DNA is held: 45 bases, read in frame from base 1. Taken from the germline V gene (reference sequence), the CDR1 and CDR2 loops are MNHEY and SMNVEV.